This TCR beta chain came from a study of blood T cell repertoires in COVID-19. Overall study context: The United States, Italy and Spain provided the acute and convalescent COVID-19 samples. PBMCs, B-cell-depleted T cells, or T cells were the source of the cDNA or gDNA that made up the material.

The junction had 2 bases not matched to a gene; V was cut back by 7 bases and J by 3 bases. CDR1 is LNHDA and CDR2 is SQIVND in the germline V gene (reference sequence). This CDR3 has 12 residues. Study processing details: Nucleated cell counts were estimated from reference gene primer amplification. Assay: immunoSEQ multiplex PCR; the TCRdb copy retains only in-frame clones and omits some. V and J calls and clone size are those listed in that table; D and trimming were worked out from the DNA. The sample records roughly 60,000 clones, around 87% being singletons. Sequenced input: peripheral blood. The chain employs TRBV19 and TRBJ1-2; 7 bases align to TRBD1. This clonotype was sampled from a human donor with active COVID-19. The donor label of this sample is uncertain. CDR3 DNA: TGTGCCAGTACTGACAGGGACTATGGCTACACCTTC. Translated: CASTDRDYGYTF. The whole variable domain, remainder taken from reference TRBV19 and TRBJ1-2, is DGGITQSPKYLFRKEGQNVTLSCEQNLNHDAMYWYRQDPGQGLRLIYYSQIVNDFQKGDIAEGYSVSREKKESFPLTVTSAQKNPTAFYLCASTDRDYGYTFGSGTRLTVV.